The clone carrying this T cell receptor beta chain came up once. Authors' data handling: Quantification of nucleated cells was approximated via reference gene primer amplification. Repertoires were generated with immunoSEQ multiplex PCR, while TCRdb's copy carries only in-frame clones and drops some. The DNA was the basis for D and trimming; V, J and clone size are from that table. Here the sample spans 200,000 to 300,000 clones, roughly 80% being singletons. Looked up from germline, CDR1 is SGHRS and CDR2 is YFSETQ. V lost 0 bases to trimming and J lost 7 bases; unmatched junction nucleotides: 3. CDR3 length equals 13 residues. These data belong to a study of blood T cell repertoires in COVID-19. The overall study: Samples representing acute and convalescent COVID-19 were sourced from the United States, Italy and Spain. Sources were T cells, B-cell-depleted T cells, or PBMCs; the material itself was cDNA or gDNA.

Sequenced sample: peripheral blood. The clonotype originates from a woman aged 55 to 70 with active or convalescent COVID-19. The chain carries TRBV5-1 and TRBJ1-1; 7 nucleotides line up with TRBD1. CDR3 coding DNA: TGCGCCAGCAGCTTGGTCGGGGACAGTGAAGCTTTCTTT. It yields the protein CASSLVGDSEAFF.